Listed below are T cell receptor beta chains from one sample, sequenced in a study of T cells after yellow fever vaccination. TCRdb re-derived calls from the 5' RACE reads in MiXCR, one entry per CDR3 protein. The sample has 200,000 to 300,000 distinct CDR3 sequences, roughly 13% seen once. The sample consisted of CD4+ T cells sorted from PBMCs, taken 45 days after the yellow fever booster vaccination. These receptors were obtained from a man aged 25 to 40 who received the YFV17D yellow fever vaccine. The CDR3 runs from the conserved cysteine through the conserved F or W. A D gene is named only where the DNA matches it firmly. Only part of the rows carry a size: once, few, many, or a class if the clone is expanded.

J gene,D gene,clone size,V gene,CDR3 protein,CDR3 DNA
TRBJ1-2,TRBD1,.,TRBV5-6,CASSPRTGTGYGYTF,TGTGCCAGCAGCCCCCGGACAGGGACAGGATATGGCTACACCTTC
TRBJ2-3,.,few,TRBV27,CASSSPRADTQYF,TGTGCCAGCAGTAGTCCGAGAGCAGATACGCAGTATTTT
TRBJ2-3,TRBD2,few,TRBV27,CASSIRWGLALTDTQYF,TGTGCCAGCAGTATCAGGTGGGGACTAGCCCTCACAGATACGCAGTATTTT
TRBJ2-2,.,.,TRBV12-3/TRBV12-4,CASSGPGTGELFF,TGTGCCAGCAGCGGACCCGGCACCGGGGAGCTGTTTTTT
TRBJ2-6,.,.,TRBV5-1,CASSSFSGANVLTF,TGCGCCAGCAGCTCGTTCTCTGGGGCCAACGTCCTGACTTTC
TRBJ1-5,.,few,TRBV7-2,CASRQGLVGEPQHF,TGTGCCAGCAGACAGGGCCTGGTCGGGGAGCCCCAGCATTTT
TRBJ1-2,.,.,TRBV30,CAWNPGTNYGYTF,TGTGCCTGGAACCCCGGAACTAACTATGGCTACACCTTC
TRBJ2-1,.,few,TRBV20-1,CSARDWSGPHNEQFF,TGCAGTGCTAGAGATTGGTCGGGCCCTCACAATGAGCAGTTCTTC
TRBJ2-2,.,few,TRBV5-1,CASSINTGELFF,TGCGCCAGCAGCATTAACACCGGGGAGCTGTTTTTT
TRBJ2-3,.,.,TRBV10-3,CAISDHLDTQYF,TGTGCCATCAGTGACCATCTAGATACGCAGTATTTT
TRBJ2-3,TRBD1,.,TRBV7-9,CASRSGTGSYTQYF,TGTGCCAGCAGGTCCGGGACAGGGTCATATACGCAGTATTTT
TRBJ2-7,.,.,TRBV5-1,CASSLEVHYEQYF,TGCGCCAGCAGCTTGGAGGTGCACTACGAGCAGTACTTC
TRBJ2-7,TRBD1,.,TRBV7-2,CASSLAGTAYEQYF,TGTGCCAGCAGCTTAGCCGGGACAGCTTACGAGCAGTACTTC